Below are 14 T cell receptor beta chains sequenced from a single sample in a study of blood T cell repertoires in COVID-19. The data were produced by immunoSEQ multiplex PCR, yet TCRdb's version contains in-frame clones alone and is incomplete. This table holds roughly 170,000 clones, 70% to 85% found once. The sequenced material came from peripheral blood. These receptors were collected from a human donor in a cohort sampled during active COVID-19.

This chain connects TRBV20-1 to TRBJ2-7; perhaps TRBD2 as D (6 bases). CDR1 is DFQATT and CDR2 is SNEGSKA in the germline V gene (reference sequence). Trimming removed 7 bases from V and 4 bases from J, with 11 bases in between. The CDR3 spans 11 residues. The CDR3 loop reads CSVRLAYEQYF. Written as DNA, the CDR3 is TGCAGTGTGAGGCTAGCGTACGAGCAGTACTTC.

In DNA form, the CDR3 reads TGCAGCGTTGAACCTGGACAGTTTCAGCTTAATGGCTACACCTTC. It translates to CSVEPGQFQLNGYTF. The chain has TRBV29-1 and TRBJ1-2; D is possibly TRBD1 (6 bases). There are 15 residues in the CDR3. Trimming removed 2 bases from V and 6 bases from J, with 19 bases in between. In germline, CDR1 is SQVTM, CDR2 ANQGSEA.

The gene calls are TRBV6-6 and TRBJ2-7, with D possibly being TRBD1 (5 bases). The germline V gene encodes CDR1 MNHNY and CDR2 SVGAGI (reference sequence). This CDR3 comprises 13 residues. The V gene lost 2 bases and the J gene lost 0 bases, with 5 bases spanning the gap. The chain's CDR3 is CASSYRGSYEQYF. The CDR3 region has the DNA TGTGCCAGCAGTTACAGGGGCTCCTACGAGCAGTACTTC.

The chain links TRBV9 to TRBJ2-7, with D possibly TRBD1 on 6 matching bases. Germline CDR1 reads SGDLS; CDR2 reads YYNGEE. This CDR3 contains 14 residues. Trimming took off 5 bases at V and 3 bases at J, with 15 bases between the two ends. CDR3 sequence: CASSGGVKSYEQYF. Here the CDR3 DNA reads TGTGCCAGCAGTGGGGGCGTTAAAAGCTACGAGCAGTACTTC. Full variable domain (missing parts from reference TRBV9 and TRBJ2-7): DSGVTQTPKHLITATGQRVTLRCSPRSGDLSVYWYQQSLDQGLQFLIQYYNGEERAKGNILERFSAQQFPDLHSELNLSSLELGDSALYFCASSGGVKSYEQYFGPGTRLTVT.

This chain links TRBV3-1 (or the pseudogene TRBV3-2) with TRBJ2-5; 8 bases align to TRBD1. CDR3 length equals 15 residues. With V trimmed by 4 bases and J by 6 bases, 10 bases remained unmatched. The V gene's germline CDR1 is LGHDT and CDR2 YNNKEL (reference sequence). Here the CDR3 reads CASSRETGVSKTQYF. Written as DNA, the CDR3 is TGTGCCAGCAGCCGCGAGACAGGGGTTTCGAAGACCCAGTACTTC.

The chain employs TRBV18 and TRBJ2-6, with D perhaps TRBD1 (5 bases). CDR1 and CDR2 from the germline V gene are KGHSH and LQKENI. CDR3 size: 14 residues. V lost 0 bases and J 11 bases, leaving 11 bases between the germline ends. Written as DNA, the CDR3 is TGTGCCAGCTCACCACCTGGGGTCAGGGACGTCCTGACTTTC. It translates to CASSPPGVRDVLTF.

V and J are TRBV30 and TRBJ1-1; D not resolved. The V end was cut by 3 bases, the J end by 2 bases, with 7 bases between. Germline values: CDR1 GTSNPN, CDR2 SVGIG (reference sequence). The CDR3 runs to 12 residues. Written as DNA, the CDR3 is TGTGCCTGGAGCTCGGTCAACACTGAAGCTTTCTTT. Its protein product is CAWSSVNTEAFF.

The V call is TRBV12-3 or TRBV12-4, the J call TRBJ1-6; D remains unclear. This CDR3 contains 12 residues. Trimming took off 8 bases at V and 10 bases at J, with 12 bases between the two ends. The CDR3 loop is CASSGRGSPLHF. CDR3 sequence (DNA): TGTGCCAGCTCAGGACGGGGATCACCCCTCCACTTT.

Only one count was recorded for this clone. Other nucleotide sequences from this sample produce the same CDR3. The chain joins TRBV18 to TRBJ1-5, with 7 bases lining up with TRBD1. In germline, CDR1 is KGHSH, CDR2 LQKENI. There are 14 residues in the CDR3. Trimming cost V 2 bases and J 2 bases; bases outside gene matches: 0. CDR3 DNA sequence: TGTGCCAGCTCACCAGGGACAGGCAATCAGCCCCAGCATTTT. It specifies CASSPGTGNQPQHF. The variable domain in full, with the rest retrieved from reference TRBV18 and TRBJ1-5, is NAGVMQNPRHLVRRRGQEARLRCSPMKGHSHVYWYRQLPEEGLKFMVYLQKENIIDESGMPKERFSAEFPKEGPSILRIQQVVRGDSAAYFCASSPGTGNQPQHFGDGTRLSIL.

The rearrangement uses TRBV13 and TRBJ1-2; 7 bases match TRBD1. Germline CDR1 reads PRHDT; CDR2 reads FYEKMQ (reference sequence). The CDR3 consists of 13 residues. V shed 4 bases, J shed 13 bases, and the junction held 12 bases outside the gene matches. In DNA form, the CDR3 reads TGTGCCAGCAGCTCCTGGGCCTTACAGGGGTCCACCTTC. It is translated as CASSSWALQGSTF.

The V and J genes are TRBV21-1 and TRBJ1-1; TRBD1 is the table's D call, not checked against the DNA. TRBV21-1 has pseudogene status. This CDR3 contains 18 residues. The CDR3 protein is CASSRGRDPPGPQGGAFF. DNA of the CDR3: TGTGCCAGCAGCAGAGGCCGAGACCCACCTGGTCCACAGGGGGGAGCTTTCTTT.

This clone was seen just once. The chain recombines TRBV27 with TRBJ2-1, with 7 bases lining up with TRBD2. The V segment lost 7 bases and the J segment 12 bases; nucleotides outside the gene matches: 15. Germline-derived CDR1 and CDR2 are MNHEY and SMNVEV (reference sequence). This CDR3 is built from 14 residues. CDR3: CASTILTSPPGQFF. The CDR3 DNA follows: TGTGCCAGCACCATTTTGACTAGCCCCCCGGGGCAGTTCTTC.

In this sample, this clone turned up a few times. The J gene is TRBJ2-7, the V gene TRBV9; D possibly corresponds to TRBD2 (6 bases). The CDR3 extends over 12 amino acids. V was cut by 3 bases and J by 6 bases, with 10 bases left in between. Germline CDR1 reads SGDLS; CDR2 reads YYNGEE. DNA of the CDR3: TGTGCCAGCAGCGGCGGGACTCTCGAGCAGTACTTC. Residues: CASSGGTLEQYF.

The chain joins TRBV14 to TRBJ1-6; D is perhaps TRBD1 (6 bases). Germline CDR1 and CDR2: SGHDN and FVKESK. V lost 2 bases, J lost 7 bases, and 9 bases lay in between. The CDR3 sequence is 14 residues long. The CDR3 spells CASSQLTGNSPLHF. In DNA form, the CDR3 reads TGTGCCAGCAGCCAACTAACAGGGAATTCACCCCTCCACTTT.